This is a list of T cell receptor beta chains from one sample in a study of T cells after yellow fever vaccination. Using its own MiXCR run on the 5' RACE reads, TCRdb lists one record per CDR3 protein. The table has a few hundred thousand distinct CDR3 sequences, roughly 3.9% seen once. This specimen consisted of PBMCs, obtained 5 days after the yellow fever booster vaccination. The origin of the receptors is a man between 18 and 29 years old who received the YFV17D yellow fever vaccine. Both conserved end residues are part of each CDR3. D genes are given only for firm matches. Expanded clones get a size class; other rows say once, few or many, or leave the size out.

J gene: TRBJ1-5; V gene: TRBV2; D gene: NA; clone size: NA; CDR3 protein: CASRKNLQGNQPQHF; CDR3 DNA: TGTGCCAGCAGAAAAAACCTACAGGGCAATCAGCCCCAGCATTTT
J gene: TRBJ2-1; V gene: TRBV15; D gene: NA; clone size: few; CDR3 protein: CATSPRAQSYNEQFF; CDR3 DNA: TGTGCCACCAGCCCGCGAGCACAGAGCTACAATGAGCAGTTCTTC
J gene: TRBJ2-6; V gene: TRBV5-1; D gene: NA; clone size: many; CDR3 protein: CASSAISSGANVLTF; CDR3 DNA: TGCGCCAGCAGCGCGATAAGTTCAGGGGCCAACGTCCTGACTTTC
J gene: TRBJ2-5; V gene: TRBV27; D gene: TRBD1; clone size: few; CDR3 protein: CASSPRTGWKTQYF; CDR3 DNA: TGTGCCAGCAGTCCCCGGACAGGGTGGAAAACCCAGTACTTC
J gene: TRBJ1-3; V gene: TRBV12-3/TRBV12-4; D gene: NA; clone size: NA; CDR3 protein: CASSEAGLKSLYGNTIYF; CDR3 DNA: TGTGCCAGCAGTGAAGCGGGACTGAAGAGCCTCTATGGAAACACCATATATTTT
J gene: TRBJ2-2; V gene: TRBV10-2; D gene: NA; clone size: few; CDR3 protein: CASRLTVNTGELFF; CDR3 DNA: TGCGCCAGCCGATTGACAGTGAACACCGGGGAGCTGTTTTTT
J gene: TRBJ2-5; V gene: TRBV28; D gene: NA; clone size: NA; CDR3 protein: CASSSQPTSGTQYF; CDR3 DNA: TGTGCCAGCAGTTCCCAACCAACCTCAGGGACCCAGTACTTC
J gene: TRBJ2-1; V gene: TRBV28; D gene: TRBD2; clone size: NA; CDR3 protein: CASSSWTSGGAGNEQFF; CDR3 DNA: TGTGCCAGCAGTTCTTGGACTAGCGGGGGGGCAGGGAATGAGCAGTTCTTC
J gene: TRBJ2-5; V gene: TRBV20-1; D gene: TRBD2; clone size: many; CDR3 protein: CSARAASGDQETQYF; CDR3 DNA: TGCAGTGCTAGGGCAGCTAGCGGGGACCAAGAGACCCAGTACTTC
J gene: TRBJ1-1; V gene: TRBV20-1; D gene: NA; clone size: few; CDR3 protein: CSVGRANTEAFF; CDR3 DNA: TGCAGTGTAGGCCGGGCGAACACTGAAGCTTTCTTT